This T cell receptor beta chain is drawn from a study of T cell changes during pregnancy in multiple sclerosis (dated by TCRdb to the late 2010s). Study-wide context: The study looked at changes in the T cell repertoire across pregnancy in women with multiple sclerosis.

The method was the immunoSEQ multiplex PCR assay. TCRdb limited this immuneACCESS table to in-frame rearrangements with V and J called. A share of clones is missing; checked studies link under half to unresolved V genes, and the rest is unexplained. The sample table shows 50,000 or so clones, and approximately 92% are seen once. Of the sample, around 0.74% is held by the ten largest clones. Concerning this clone itself: Its antigen remains undetermined. Qualities for individual bases were not recorded, and no much larger clone is one base off.

CDR1 SGDLS and CDR2 YYNGEE are derived from the germline V gene. Reading from cysteine to phenylalanine, the CDR3 counts 13 amino acids. Just CDR3 DNA is preserved here, 39 bases in frame from base 1. The V end loses 0 bases and the J end loses 1 base, and a stretch of 4 bases separates them. This TCR derives from a female donor with multiple sclerosis, enrolled in a pregnancy study. The V and J genes are TRBV9 and TRBJ1-2, with no confidently assigned D gene. The sequences come from CD4+ T cells from peripheral blood mononuclear cells, collected in the third trimester of pregnancy. The CDR3 sequence is CASSVGGNYGYTF. The bases are TGTGCCAGCAGCGTAGGCGGTAACTATGGCTACACCTTC. Full variable domain (CDR3 extended with the reference TRBV9 and TRBJ1-2 proteins): DSGVTQTPKHLITATGQRVTLRCSPRSGDLSVYWYQQSLDQGLQFLIQYYNGEERAKGNILERFSAQQFPDLHSELNLSSLELGDSALYFCASSVGGNYGYTFGSGTRLTVV.